This TCR beta chain comes out of a study of early T cells in non-severe SARS-CoV-2 infection. Via MiXCR, TCRdb re-called the 5' RACE reads, giving one row per CDR3 protein. This table holds 68,000 or so distinct CDR3 sequences, around 9.9% found once. V lost 3 bases, J lost 3 bases, and 8 bases lay in between. CDR3 length equals 13 residues. The germline gives CDR1 KGHSH, CDR2 LQKENI. The chain combines TRBV18 with TRBJ1-1; D is unresolved. This clonotype originated in an adult who was a healthcare worker with PCR-confirmed SARS-CoV-2 infection or an uninfected control (not recorded which). The sample consisted of whole blood. The CDR3 region is CASSPGQDTEAFF. DNA for the CDR3: TGTGCCAGCTCACCGGGCCAGGACACTGAAGCTTTCTTT.